Following are 21 T cell receptor beta chains from one sample sequenced in a study of blood T cell repertoires in COVID-19. Method: immunoSEQ multiplex PCR; TCRdb's copy keeps in-frame clones and lacks some. The table shows 310,000 or so clones, with 70% to 90% occurring only once. Sequenced input: peripheral blood. The receptor set was obtained from a man between 70 and 80 years old with acute or convalescent COVID-19.

The V call is TRBV24-1, the J call TRBJ1-5; 9 bases align to TRBD1. Germline V CDR1 and CDR2: KGHDR, SFDVKD. The CDR3 is 15 residues long. Germline trimming cut 7 bases from V and 6 bases from J; bases unmatched to any gene: 9. The CDR3 DNA reads as TGTGCCACCAGCAGATCGGGACAGGGTAGTCAGCCCCAGCATTTT. Translating it yields CATSRSGQGSQPQHF.

The chain employs TRBV2 and TRBJ2-1, with TRBD1 matching over 7 bases. Germline CDR1 and CDR2: SNHLY and FYNNEI. The CDR3 spans 13 residues. Trimming at V came to 9 bases and at J to 5 bases, leaving 7 bases not matched to a gene. DNA for the CDR3: TGTGCCAGTCTTCCTGACAGGGACAATGAGCAGTTCTTC. Protein: CASLPDRDNEQFF.

The chain recombines TRBV5-5 with TRBJ2-1, with a weak D call TRBD1 (6 bases). Trimming took 4 bases from V and 0 from J, leaving 11 bases between them. Germline V lookup: CDR1 SGHKS, CDR2 YYEKEE (reference sequence). This CDR3 is built from 15 residues. The chain's CDR3 is CASSSGRGSYNEQFF. For the CDR3, the DNA is TGTGCCAGCAGCAGTGGCAGGGGCTCCTACAATGAGCAGTTCTTC.

The V call is TRBV6-5, the J call TRBJ2-5; D remains unclear. Looked up from germline, CDR1 is MNHEY and CDR2 is SVGAGI. CDR3 length: 13 amino acids. Trimming took 2 bases from V and 1 from J, leaving 5 bases between them. This CDR3 reads CASSYPSQETQYF. CDR3 nucleotides: TGTGCCAGCAGTTACCCGTCCCAAGAGACCCAGTACTTC.

This clone was counted a single time. The CDR3 bases are TGTGCCAGCAGTTTAACAGGGTCTCGGCAGCCCCAGCATTTT. Translated, it gives CASSLTGSRQPQHF. This sequence joins TRBV6-6 and TRBJ1-5, with D perhaps TRBD1 (6 bases). Germline CDR1 and CDR2: MNHNY and SVGAGI (reference sequence). Trimming took off 4 bases at V and 7 bases at J, with 14 bases between the two ends. The CDR3 runs 14 residues.

V and J are TRBV7-2 and TRBJ1-5; D is uncertain. The V end was cut by 2 bases, the J end by 1 base, with 9 bases between. Per germline, CDR1 SGHTA and CDR2 FQGNSA. This CDR3 region has 15 residues. The CDR3 loop reads CASSLLGTSNQPQHF. The CDR3 DNA sequence: TGTGCCAGCAGCTTACTAGGCACCAGCAATCAGCCCCAGCATTTT.

This clone was counted a single time. The chain uses TRBV5-8 and TRBJ1-1; TRBD1 aligns across 8 bases. V trimming: 3 bases; J trimming: 4 bases; junction bases outside the gene matches: 2. From germline, CDR1 is SGHTS and CDR2 YDEGEE. CDR3 size: 13 residues. The CDR3 DNA is TGTGCCAGCAGCTATCAGGGGGCCACTGAAGCTTTCTTT. Protein sequence: CASSYQGATEAFF.

This clone was seen only a few times. The chain employs TRBV27 and TRBJ1-1, with unresolved D. The CDR3 covers 14 residues. V lost 7 bases to trimming and J lost 0 bases, with 12 bases between them. Germline loops: CDR1 MNHEY, CDR2 SMNVEV (reference sequence). The CDR3 DNA follows: TGTGCCAGCATTCCAACAGCTCTGAACACTGAAGCTTTCTTT. Amino acid sequence: CASIPTALNTEAFF.

This sequence joins TRBV27 and TRBJ1-2; 7 bases map to TRBD1. CDR3 length: 13 amino acids. The junction had 7 bases not matched to a gene; V was cut back by 4 bases and J by 8 bases. Germline CDR1 MNHEY, CDR2 SMNVEV (reference sequence). DNA of the CDR3: TGTGCCAGCAGTTACAACGACAGGGTCGGCTACACCTTC. Translated, it gives CASSYNDRVGYTF.

In this sample, this clone turned up many times. The chain's CDR3 is CASSPSEGEYTF. CDR3 bases: TGTGCCAGCAGCCCAAGTGAGGGGGAATACACCTTC. The rearrangement uses TRBV4-2 and TRBJ1-2; tentative D call: TRBD1 (6 bases). Germline CDR1 is LGHNA and CDR2 is YNFKEQ. This CDR3 has 12 amino acids. Trimming took off 4 bases at V and 11 bases at J, with 14 bases between the two ends.

The rearrangement joins TRBV18 to TRBJ2-5; D is uncertain. The V gene's germline CDR1 is KGHSH and CDR2 LQKENI. The CDR3 runs 11 residues. V lost 2 bases to trimming and J lost 5 bases, with 3 bases between them. The CDR3 spells CASSPAETQYF. DNA for the CDR3: TGTGCCAGCTCACCAGCGGAGACCCAGTACTTC.

V usage is TRBV19 and J usage is TRBJ2-7; weak D call: TRBD1 (6 bases). Trimming cost V 1 base and J 5 bases, with 9 bases left between them. From germline, CDR1 is LNHDA and CDR2 SQIVND (reference sequence). The CDR3 runs to 13 residues. The CDR3 DNA is TGTGCCAGTAGTATAGGCGGACAGAACGAGCAGTACTTC. It codes for CASSIGGQNEQYF.

V and J are TRBV27 and TRBJ2-2, with TRBD2 matching 8 bases. The trim removed 6 bases at V and 6 bases at J, leaving 9 bases unmatched. Germline CDR1 is MNHEY and CDR2 is SMNVEV (reference sequence). The CDR3 consists of 15 residues. CDR3 sequence (DNA): TGTGCCAGCAGGACAGGTAGCGGGAAAGCCGGGGAGCTGTTTTTT. It codes for CASRTGSGKAGELFF.

This clone was counted once. This rearrangement joins TRBV5-1 to TRBJ2-1; D remains ambiguous. CDR1 and CDR2 from the germline V gene are SGHRS and YFSETQ. V was cut by 4 bases and J by 2 bases, with 4 bases left in between. The CDR3 has 12 amino acids. The CDR3 nucleotides are TGCGCCAGCAGCACAACCTACAATGAGCAGTTCTTC. It is translated as CASSTTYNEQFF.

This clone was counted only a few times. The chain has TRBV7-2 and TRBJ1-3; 7 bases fit TRBD1. Germline CDR1 and CDR2: SGHTA and FQGNSA. There are 15 residues in the CDR3. V lost 5 bases to trimming and J lost 0 bases; unmatched junction nucleotides: 4. CDR3 coding DNA: TGTGCCAGCAGCCGGGACAGTAGCTCTGGAAACACCATATATTTT. Translation: CASSRDSSSGNTIYF.

The rearrangement uses TRBV6-2 or TRBV6-3 and TRBJ1-2; possible D gene TRBD1, 6 bases. In germline, CDR1 is MNHEY, CDR2 SVGEGT. V shed 6 bases and J shed 8 bases, with 19 bases lying between them. The CDR3 extends over 14 amino acids. CDR3 protein: CASSHTPQGKGYTF. In DNA form, the CDR3 reads TGTGCCAGCAGCCACACCCCCCAGGGGAAAGGCTACACCTTC.

There are a few counts of this clone. The CDR3 DNA follows: TGTGCCAGCAGTACACTAGTCAGTGAGCAGTTCTTC. It specifies CASSTLVSEQFF. The J gene is TRBJ2-1, the V gene TRBV25-1; possible D gene TRBD2, 5 bases. This CDR3 has 12 amino acids. Trimming took 5 bases from V and 9 from J, leaving 11 bases between them. Germline CDR1 and CDR2: MGHDK and SYGVNS.

This clone was detected only once. The rearrangement joins TRBV10-3 to TRBJ2-7, with D perhaps TRBD1 (6 bases). V was pared by 6 bases and J by 7 bases, with 19 bases between. This CDR3 has 14 amino acids. The germline V gene encodes CDR1 ENHRY and CDR2 SYGVKD. The CDR3 reads CAIRLSPQGSEQYF. Written as DNA, the CDR3 is TGTGCCATCAGACTTTCCCCACAGGGCTCTGAGCAGTACTTC.

The V and J genes are TRBV19 and TRBJ2-4, with 8 bases fitting TRBD2. The V segment lost 2 bases and the J segment 7 bases; nucleotides outside the gene matches: 7. CDR1 is LNHDA and CDR2 is SQIVND in the germline V gene (reference sequence). The CDR3 contains 15 residues. The CDR3 coding sequence is TGTGCCAGTAGTATAAGAGCGGGAGTGATTAACATTCAGTACTTC. It codes for CASSIRAGVINIQYF.

This clone was observed once. The chain combines TRBV6-6 with TRBJ1-6; TRBD1 is a possible D gene (5 bases). The CDR3 is 17 amino acids. Deletions cut 5 bases from V and 2 bases from J, with 16 bases between. CDR1 is MNHNY, CDR2 SVGAGI, per germline (reference sequence). The CDR3 region is CASSQRGRGTYNSPLHF. The CDR3 region has the DNA TGTGCCAGCAGTCAAAGGGGTAGAGGCACCTATAATTCACCCCTCCACTTT.

V is TRBV5-1 and J is TRBJ1-2, with D unresolved. The CDR3 covers 16 residues. Germline CDR1 reads SGHRS; CDR2 reads YFSETQ. V lost 1 base, J lost 4 bases, and 17 bases lay in between. The CDR3 protein is CASSLSLTGSSYGYTF. In DNA, the CDR3 is TGCGCCAGCAGCTTGTCACTTACGGGAAGCTCCTATGGCTACACCTTC.